The 2 T cell receptor beta chains presented below share a single source sample, sequenced in a study of Ad26.COV2.S vaccination and SARS-CoV-2 variants. Measured with immunoSEQ multiplex PCR; TCRdb has only the in-frame clones, and not every one. The sample has some 300,000 clones; 85% are singletons. The treatment was: some 19 received Ad26.COV2.S at low or high dose, single or two shots; about five received placebo; per-sample allocation not given. Each sample was drawn 63 days after the first injection (of vaccine or placebo). Source: peripheral blood, taken in a trial of Ad26.COV2.S vaccine versus placebo. The receptor set was obtained from a person aged 18 to 65 who received the Ad26.COV2.S COVID-19 vaccine or a placebo.

The CDR3 DNA reads as TGTGCCAGCAGTCCGGGACTAGCGTACAATGAGCAGTTCTTC. This encodes CASSPGLAYNEQFF. V and J are TRBV28 and TRBJ2-1; 10 bases fit TRBD2. Germline V CDR1 and CDR2: MDHEN, SYDVKM. J gave up 4 bases and V 5 bases, and 2 bases lay outside the gene matches. This CDR3 has 14 amino acids.

V and J are TRBV3-1 (or the pseudogene TRBV3-2) and TRBJ2-7; D is possibly TRBD2 (6 bases). Trimming shortened V by 0 bases and J by 2 bases, and 14 bases separated the two germline ends. Germline CDR1 and CDR2: LGHDT and YNNKEL (reference sequence). The CDR3 extends over 16 amino acids. CDR3 sequence: CASSQDFAGSTYEQYF. CDR3 in DNA: TGTGCCAGCAGCCAAGATTTCGCGGGGTCCACCTACGAGCAGTACTTC.